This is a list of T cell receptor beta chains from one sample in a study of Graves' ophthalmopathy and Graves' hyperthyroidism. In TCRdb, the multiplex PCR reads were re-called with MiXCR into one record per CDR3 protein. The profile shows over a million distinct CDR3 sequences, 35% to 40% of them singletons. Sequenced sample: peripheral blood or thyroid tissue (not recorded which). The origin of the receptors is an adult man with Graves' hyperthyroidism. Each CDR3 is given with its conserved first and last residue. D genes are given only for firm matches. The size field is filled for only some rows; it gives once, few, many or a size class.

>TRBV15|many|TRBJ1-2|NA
CATSRDIYGYTF
TGTGCCACCAGCAGAGATATCTATGGCTACACCTTC
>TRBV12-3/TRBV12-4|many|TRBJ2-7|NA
CASTRRVLYEQYF
TGTGCCAGCACCCGGCGGGTCCTCTACGAGCAGTACTTC
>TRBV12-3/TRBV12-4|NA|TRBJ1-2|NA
CASQGNNYGYTF
TGTGCTAGCCAGGGTAATAACTATGGCTACACCTTC
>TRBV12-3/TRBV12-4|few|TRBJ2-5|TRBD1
CASTLTGWKETQYF
TGTGCCAGCACCCTGACAGGGTGGAAAGAGACCCAGTACTTC
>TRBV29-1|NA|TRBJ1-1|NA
CSVVRAGEAFF
TGCAGCGTTGTGCGAGCAGGGGAAGCTTTCTTC
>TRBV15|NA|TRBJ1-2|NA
CATSRKLGPQLHNYGYTF
TGTGCCACCAGCAGGAAACTCGGACCACAACTTCACAACTATGGCTACACCTTC
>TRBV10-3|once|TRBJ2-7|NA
CASRRGGAYEQYF
TGTGCCAGCAGACGAGGGGGGGCATACGAGCAGTACTTC
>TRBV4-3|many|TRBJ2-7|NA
CASSHTTGATYEQYF
TGCGCCAGCAGCCATACGACGGGAGCTACCTACGAGCAGTACTTC
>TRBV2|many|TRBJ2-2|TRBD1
CASKADRGSTGELFF
TGTGCCAGCAAAGCGGACAGGGGTAGCACCGGGGAGCTGTTTTTT
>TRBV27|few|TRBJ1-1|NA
CASRPGNANTEAFF
TGTGCCAGCAGACCAGGGAATGCGAACACTGAAGCTTTCTTT
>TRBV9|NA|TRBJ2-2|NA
CASSVDSTYSNTGELFF
TGTGCCAGCAGCGTAGACTCAACCTATAGTAACACCGGGGAGCTGTTTTTT
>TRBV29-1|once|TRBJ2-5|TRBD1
CSLVTGQETQYF
TGCAGCTTAGTGACAGGGCAAGAGACCCAGTACTTC
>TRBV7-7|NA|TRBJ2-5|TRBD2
CASSLGLGGSSTQKTSDPQETQYF
TGTGCTAGCAGCTTAGGTCTAGGCGGCAGTTCTACTCAAAAGACTAGCGACCCCCAAGAGACCCAGTACTTC
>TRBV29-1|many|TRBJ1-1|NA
CSDFGPDVEAFF
TGCAGCGACTTTGGGCCGGATGTTGAAGCTTTCTTT
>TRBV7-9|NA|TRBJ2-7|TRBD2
CASSDQFPGGSYEQYF
TGCGCCAGCAGCGACCAGTTCCCGGGGGGCTCCTACGAGCAGTACTTC
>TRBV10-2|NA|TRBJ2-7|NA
CASRGRARGDYEQYF
TGCGCCAGCCGTGGACGGGCACGTGGGGATTACGAGCAGTACTTC
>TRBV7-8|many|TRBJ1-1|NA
CASSGRRDTEAFF
TGTGCCAGCAGCGGCCGTCGGGACACTGAAGCTTTCTTT
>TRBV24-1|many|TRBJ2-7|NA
CATSDSPGSLGEQYF
TGTGCCACCAGTGATTCCCCGGGATCTTTGGGGGAGCAGTACTTC
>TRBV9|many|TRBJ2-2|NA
CASSVGGSGGTGELFF
TGTGCCAGCAGCGTAGGAGGCTCAGGCGGCACCGGGGAGCTGTTTTTT
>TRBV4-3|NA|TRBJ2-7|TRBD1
CASSQVATGVDEQYF
TGCGCCAGCAGCCAAGTAGCGACAGGGGTCGACGAGCAGTACTTC
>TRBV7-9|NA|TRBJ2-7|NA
CASSFEGGTYEQYF
TGTGCCAGCAGTTTTGAGGGAGGCACCTACGAGCAGTACTTC